This T cell receptor beta chain originates from a study of beta chain features in type 1 diabetes. Overall study results and limits: More deletions and fewer insertions at VDJ junctions were seen in type 1 diabetes patients. A moderate, significant TCRB CDR3 shortening appeared in type 1 diabetes across four CD4+ subsets. Among patients, naive, central memory and Treg TCRB repertoires appeared more similar than among healthy donors.

Germline-derived CDR1 and CDR2 are SNHLY and FYNNEI. V was trimmed by 6 bases and J by 1 base, leaving 15 bases between them. The CDR3 runs 15 residues. TCRB transcripts that were expressed got sequenced, as all of the isolated RNA had been reverse transcribed. Data came from immunoSEQ multiplex PCR; TCRdb stores just in-frame clones and leaves some out. This sample has around 130,000 clones, with 9% found just once. A note on this clone: Its target is not known.

The sample consisted of central memory CD4+ T cells from blood. The chain has TRBV2 and TRBJ2-5; tentatively, D is TRBD1 (5 bases). The receptor was isolated from a man aged 25-40 years with type 1 diabetes. In DNA, the CDR3 is TGTGCCAGCAGCCCCGACGGACACCCCCAAGAGACCCAGTACTTC. It specifies CASSPDGHPQETQYF.